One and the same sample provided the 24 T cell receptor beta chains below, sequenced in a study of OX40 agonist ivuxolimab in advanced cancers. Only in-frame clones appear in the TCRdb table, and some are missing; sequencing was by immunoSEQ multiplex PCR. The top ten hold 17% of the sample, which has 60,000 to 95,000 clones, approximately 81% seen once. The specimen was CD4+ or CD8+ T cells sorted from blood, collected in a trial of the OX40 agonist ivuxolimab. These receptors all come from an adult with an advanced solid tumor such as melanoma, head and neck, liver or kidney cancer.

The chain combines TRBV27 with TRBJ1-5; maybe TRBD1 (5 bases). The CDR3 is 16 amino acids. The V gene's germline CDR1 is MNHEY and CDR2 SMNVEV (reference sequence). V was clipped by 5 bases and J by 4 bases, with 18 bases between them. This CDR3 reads CASSDFPRTNNQPQHF. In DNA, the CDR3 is TGTGCCAGCAGTGATTTTCCACGGACAAATAATCAGCCCCAGCATTTT.

CDR3 DNA: TGCGCCAGCAGCCAAAGGATGGCAAGGGGCCCTAATCAGCCCCAGCATTTT. Its protein is CASSQRMARGPNQPQHF. The rearrangement links TRBV4-1 to TRBJ1-5; D perhaps matches TRBD1 (5 bases). Germline lookup yields CDR1 MGHRA and CDR2 YSYEKL. V lost 2 bases and J 4 bases, leaving 18 bases between the germline ends. This CDR3 contains 17 residues.

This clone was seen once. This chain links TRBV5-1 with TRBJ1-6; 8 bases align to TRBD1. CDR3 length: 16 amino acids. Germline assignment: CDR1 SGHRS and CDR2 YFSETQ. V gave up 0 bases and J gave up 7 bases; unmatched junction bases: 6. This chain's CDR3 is CASSLAGQVGNSPLHF. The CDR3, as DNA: TGCGCCAGCAGCTTGGCGGGACAGGTGGGAAATTCACCCCTCCACTTT. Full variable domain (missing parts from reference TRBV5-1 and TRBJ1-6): KAGVTQTPRYLIKTRGQQVTLSCSPISGHRSVSWYQQTPGQGLQFLFEYFSETQRNKGNFPGRFSGRQFSNSRSEMNVSTLELGDSALYLCASSLAGQVGNSPLHFGNGTRLTVT.

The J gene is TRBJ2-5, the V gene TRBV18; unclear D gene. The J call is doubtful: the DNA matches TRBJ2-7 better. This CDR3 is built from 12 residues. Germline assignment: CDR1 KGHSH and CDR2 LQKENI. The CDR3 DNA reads TGTGCCAGCTCACCTTCGAATTACGAGCAGTACTTC. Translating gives CASSPSNYEQYF.

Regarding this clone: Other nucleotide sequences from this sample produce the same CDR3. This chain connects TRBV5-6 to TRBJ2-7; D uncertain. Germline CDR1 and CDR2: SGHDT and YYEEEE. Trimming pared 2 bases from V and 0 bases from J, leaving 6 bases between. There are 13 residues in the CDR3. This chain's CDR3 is CASSLPLSYEQYF. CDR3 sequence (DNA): TGTGCCAGCAGCTTACCACTCTCCTACGAGCAGTACTTC.

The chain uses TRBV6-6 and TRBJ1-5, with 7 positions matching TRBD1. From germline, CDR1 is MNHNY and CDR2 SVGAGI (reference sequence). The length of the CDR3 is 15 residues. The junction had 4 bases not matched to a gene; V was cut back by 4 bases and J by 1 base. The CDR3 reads CASSLGDSSNQPQHF. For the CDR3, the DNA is TGTGCCAGCAGTTTGGGGGACAGCAGCAATCAGCCCCAGCATTTT.

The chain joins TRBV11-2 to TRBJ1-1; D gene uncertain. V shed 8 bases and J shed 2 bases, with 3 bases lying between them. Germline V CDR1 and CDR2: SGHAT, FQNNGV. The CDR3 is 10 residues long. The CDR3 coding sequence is TGTGCCAGCGCCAACACTGAAGCTTTCTTT. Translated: CASANTEAFF.

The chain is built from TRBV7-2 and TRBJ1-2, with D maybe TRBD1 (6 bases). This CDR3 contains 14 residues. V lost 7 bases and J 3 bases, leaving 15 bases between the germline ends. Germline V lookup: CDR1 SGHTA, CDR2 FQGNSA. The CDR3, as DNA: TGTGCCAGCAACAGGGCTGGGGTACACTATGGCTACACCTTC. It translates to CASNRAGVHYGYTF.

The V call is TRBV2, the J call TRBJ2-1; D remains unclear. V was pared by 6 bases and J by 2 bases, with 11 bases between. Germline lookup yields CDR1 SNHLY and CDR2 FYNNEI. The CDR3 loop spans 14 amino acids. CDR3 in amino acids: CASRAVSPYNEQFF. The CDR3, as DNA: TGTGCCAGCAGGGCGGTTTCTCCCTACAATGAGCAGTTCTTC. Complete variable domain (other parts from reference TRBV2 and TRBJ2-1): EPEVTQTPSHQVTQMGQEVILRCVPISNHLYFYWYRQILGQKVEFLVSFYNNEISEKSEIFDDQFSVERPDGSNFTLKIRSTKLEDSAMYFCASRAVSPYNEQFFGPGTRLTVL.

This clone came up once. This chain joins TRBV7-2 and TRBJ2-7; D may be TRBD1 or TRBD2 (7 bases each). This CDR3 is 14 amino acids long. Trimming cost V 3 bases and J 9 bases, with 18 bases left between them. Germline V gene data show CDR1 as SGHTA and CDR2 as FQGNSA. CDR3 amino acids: CASSFDRDYVAQYF. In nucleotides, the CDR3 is TGTGCCAGCAGCTTCGACAGGGACTACGTCGCGCAGTACTTC. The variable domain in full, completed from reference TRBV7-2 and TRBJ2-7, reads GAGVSQSPSNKVTEKGKDVELRCDPISGHTALYWYRQSLGQGLEFLIYFQGNSAPDKSGLPSDRFSAERTGGSVSTLTIQRTQQEDSAVYLCASSFDRDYVAQYFGPGTRLTVT.

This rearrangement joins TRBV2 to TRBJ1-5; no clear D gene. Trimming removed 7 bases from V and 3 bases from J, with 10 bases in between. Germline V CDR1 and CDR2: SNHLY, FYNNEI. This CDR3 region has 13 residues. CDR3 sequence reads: CASTLDFNQPQHF. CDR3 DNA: TGTGCCAGCACGTTGGATTTCAATCAGCCCCAGCATTTT.

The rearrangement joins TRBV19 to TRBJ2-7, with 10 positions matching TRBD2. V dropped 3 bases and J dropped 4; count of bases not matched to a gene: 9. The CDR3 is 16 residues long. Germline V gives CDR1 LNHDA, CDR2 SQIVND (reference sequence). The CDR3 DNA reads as TGTGCCAGTAGTATCGGGAGCGGGAGGGCGGGTTACGAGCAGTACTTC. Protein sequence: CASSIGSGRAGYEQYF.

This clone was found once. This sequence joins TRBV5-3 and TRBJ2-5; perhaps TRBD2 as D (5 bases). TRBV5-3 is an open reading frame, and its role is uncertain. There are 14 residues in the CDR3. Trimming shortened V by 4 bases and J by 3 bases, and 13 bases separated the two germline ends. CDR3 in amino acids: CARSPDGIKETQYF. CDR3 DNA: TGTGCCAGAAGCCCGGACGGGATAAAAGAGACCCAGTACTTC.

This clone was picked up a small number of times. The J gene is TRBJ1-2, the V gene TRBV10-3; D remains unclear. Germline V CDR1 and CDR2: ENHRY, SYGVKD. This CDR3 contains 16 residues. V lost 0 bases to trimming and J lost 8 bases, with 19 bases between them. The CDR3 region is CAISESLQSGVRGYTF. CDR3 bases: TGTGCCATCAGTGAGTCGCTTCAGTCCGGGGTTCGGGGCTACACCTTC.

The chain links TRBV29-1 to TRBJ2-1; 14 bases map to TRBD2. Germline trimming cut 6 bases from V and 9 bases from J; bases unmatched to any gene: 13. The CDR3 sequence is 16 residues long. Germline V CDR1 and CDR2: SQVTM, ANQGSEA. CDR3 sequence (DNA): TGCAGCGTGTCCTCGGGACTAGCGGGAGTATTATCTGAGCAGTTCTTC. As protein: CSVSSGLAGVLSEQFF.

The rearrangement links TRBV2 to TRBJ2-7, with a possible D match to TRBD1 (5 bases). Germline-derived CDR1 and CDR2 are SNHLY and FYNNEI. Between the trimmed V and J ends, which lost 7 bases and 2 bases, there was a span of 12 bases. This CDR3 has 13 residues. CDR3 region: CASTLDIPYEQYF. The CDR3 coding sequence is TGTGCCAGCACCTTGGACATCCCCTACGAGCAGTACTTC.

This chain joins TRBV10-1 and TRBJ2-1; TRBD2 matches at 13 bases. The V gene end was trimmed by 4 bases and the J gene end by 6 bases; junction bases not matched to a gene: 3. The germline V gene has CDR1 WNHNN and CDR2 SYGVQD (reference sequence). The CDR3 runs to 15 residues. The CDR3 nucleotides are TGCGCCAGCAGTGCGGGGACTAGCGGGACCAATGAGCAGTTCTTC. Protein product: CASSAGTSGTNEQFF.

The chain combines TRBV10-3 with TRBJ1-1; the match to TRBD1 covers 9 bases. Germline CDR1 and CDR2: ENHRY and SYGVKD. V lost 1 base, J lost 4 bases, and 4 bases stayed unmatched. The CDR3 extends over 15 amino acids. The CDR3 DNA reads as TGTGCCATCAGTGAGTTCCCGGGACAGGGCACTGAAGCTTTCTTT. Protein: CAISEFPGQGTEAFF.

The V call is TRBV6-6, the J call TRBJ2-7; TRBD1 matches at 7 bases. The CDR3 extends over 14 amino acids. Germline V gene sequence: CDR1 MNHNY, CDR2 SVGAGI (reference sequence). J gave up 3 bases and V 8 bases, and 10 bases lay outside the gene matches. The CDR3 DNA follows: TGTGCCAGCTCTAACGGACAGGTGAACTACGAGCAGTACTTC. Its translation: CASSNGQVNYEQYF.

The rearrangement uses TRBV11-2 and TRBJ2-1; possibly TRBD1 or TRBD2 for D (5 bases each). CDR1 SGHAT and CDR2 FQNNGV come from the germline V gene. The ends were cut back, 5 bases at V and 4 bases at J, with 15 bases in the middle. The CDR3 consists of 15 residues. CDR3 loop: CASSPSSGRYNEQFF. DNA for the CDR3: TGTGCCAGCAGCCCTAGCTCGGGGCGGTACAATGAGCAGTTCTTC.

CDR3 region: CASSLIVSGRARSYEQYF. CDR3 nucleotides: TGTGCCAGCAGTTTAATTGTTAGCGGGAGGGCTCGATCCTACGAGCAGTACTTC. The J gene is TRBJ2-7, the V gene TRBV28, with 11 bases lining up with TRBD2. With V trimmed by 2 bases and J by 1 base, 10 bases remained unmatched. Germline CDR1 and CDR2: MDHEN and SYDVKM. This CDR3 region has 18 residues.

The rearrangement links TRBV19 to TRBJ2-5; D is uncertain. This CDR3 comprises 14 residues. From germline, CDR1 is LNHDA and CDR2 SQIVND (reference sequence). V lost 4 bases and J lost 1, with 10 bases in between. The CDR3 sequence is CASSTLAVQETQYF. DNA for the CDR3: TGTGCCAGTAGTACCCTGGCAGTCCAAGAGACCCAGTACTTC.

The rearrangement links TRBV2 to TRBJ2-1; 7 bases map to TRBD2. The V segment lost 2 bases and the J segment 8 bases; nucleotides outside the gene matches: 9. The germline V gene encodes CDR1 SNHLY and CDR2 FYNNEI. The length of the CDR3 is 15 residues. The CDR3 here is CASSERSGGRHEQFF. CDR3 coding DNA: TGTGCCAGCAGTGAACGGTCCGGGGGGAGGCATGAGCAGTTCTTC.

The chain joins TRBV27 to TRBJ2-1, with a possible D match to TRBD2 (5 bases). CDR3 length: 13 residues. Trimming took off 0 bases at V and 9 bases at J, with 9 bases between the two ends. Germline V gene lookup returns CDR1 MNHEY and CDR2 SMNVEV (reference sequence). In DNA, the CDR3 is TGTGCCAGCAGTTTATCCGGGATGGGTGAGCAGTTCTTC. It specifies CASSLSGMGEQFF.